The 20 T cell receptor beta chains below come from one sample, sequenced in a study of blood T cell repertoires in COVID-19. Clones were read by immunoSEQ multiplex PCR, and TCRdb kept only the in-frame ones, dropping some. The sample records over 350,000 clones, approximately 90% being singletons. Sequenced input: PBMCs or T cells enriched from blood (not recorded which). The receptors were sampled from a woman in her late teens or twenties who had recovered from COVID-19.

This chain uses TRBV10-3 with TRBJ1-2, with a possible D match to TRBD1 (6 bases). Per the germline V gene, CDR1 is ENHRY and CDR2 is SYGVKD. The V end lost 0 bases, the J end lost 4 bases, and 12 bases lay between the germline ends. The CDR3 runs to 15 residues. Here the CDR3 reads CAISESGGQRYGYTF. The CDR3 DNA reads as TGTGCCATCAGTGAGTCCGGGGGGCAGCGCTATGGCTACACCTTC.

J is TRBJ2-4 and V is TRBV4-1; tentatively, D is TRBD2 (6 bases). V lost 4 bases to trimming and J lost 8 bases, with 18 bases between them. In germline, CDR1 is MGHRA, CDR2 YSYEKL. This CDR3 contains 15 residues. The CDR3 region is CASSPRGGDADIQYF. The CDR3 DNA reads TGCGCCAGCAGCCCCCGGGGCGGGGATGCAGACATTCAGTACTTC.

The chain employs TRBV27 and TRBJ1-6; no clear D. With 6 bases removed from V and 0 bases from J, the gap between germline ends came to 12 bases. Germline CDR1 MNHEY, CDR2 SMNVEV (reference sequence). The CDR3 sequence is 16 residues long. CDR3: CASRRTPSSYNSPLHF. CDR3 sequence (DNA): TGTGCCAGCAGAAGGACTCCCAGCTCCTATAATTCACCCCTCCACTTT.

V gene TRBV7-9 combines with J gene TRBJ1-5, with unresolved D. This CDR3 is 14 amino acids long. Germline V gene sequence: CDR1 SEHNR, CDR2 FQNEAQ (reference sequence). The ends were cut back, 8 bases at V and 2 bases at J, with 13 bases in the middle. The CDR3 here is CASSGGPGNQPQHF. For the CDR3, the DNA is TGTGCCAGCTCGGGAGGTCCGGGCAATCAGCCCCAGCATTTT.

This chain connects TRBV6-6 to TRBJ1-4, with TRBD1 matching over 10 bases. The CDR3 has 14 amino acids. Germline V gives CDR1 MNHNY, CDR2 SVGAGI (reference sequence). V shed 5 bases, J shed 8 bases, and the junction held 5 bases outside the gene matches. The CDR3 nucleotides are TGTGCCAGCAGTGGGGGACAGGGGCACGAAAAACTGTTTTTT. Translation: CASSGGQGHEKLFF.

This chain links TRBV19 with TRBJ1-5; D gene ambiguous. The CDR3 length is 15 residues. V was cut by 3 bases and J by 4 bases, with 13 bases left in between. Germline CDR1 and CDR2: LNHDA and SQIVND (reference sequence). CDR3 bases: TGTGCCAGTAGTATCGAGTCCCCCCGGAATCAGCCCCAGCATTTT. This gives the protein CASSIESPRNQPQHF.

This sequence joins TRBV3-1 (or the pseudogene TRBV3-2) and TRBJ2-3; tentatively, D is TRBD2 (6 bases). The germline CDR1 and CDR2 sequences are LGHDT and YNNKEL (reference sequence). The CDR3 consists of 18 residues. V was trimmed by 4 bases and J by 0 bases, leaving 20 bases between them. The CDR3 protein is CASSLDVDWGDSTDTQYF. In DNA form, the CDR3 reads TGTGCCAGCAGCCTAGACGTAGATTGGGGGGATAGCACAGATACGCAGTATTTT.

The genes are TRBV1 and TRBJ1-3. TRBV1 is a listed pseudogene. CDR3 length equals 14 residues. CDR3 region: CTSSQGDSGNTIYF. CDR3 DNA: TGCACCAGCAGCCAAGGAGACTCTGGAAACACCATATATTTT.

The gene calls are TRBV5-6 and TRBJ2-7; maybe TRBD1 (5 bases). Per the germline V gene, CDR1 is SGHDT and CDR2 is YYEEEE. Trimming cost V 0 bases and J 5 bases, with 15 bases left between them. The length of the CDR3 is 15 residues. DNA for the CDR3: TGTGCCAGCAGCTTGGCAGGGAATTTAAACCACGAGCAGTACTTC. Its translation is CASSLAGNLNHEQYF.

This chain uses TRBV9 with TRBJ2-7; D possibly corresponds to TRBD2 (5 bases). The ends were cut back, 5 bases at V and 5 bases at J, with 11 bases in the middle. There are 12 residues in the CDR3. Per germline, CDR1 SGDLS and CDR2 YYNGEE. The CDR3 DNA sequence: TGTGCCAGCAGTCTAGCCGGGGACGAGCAGTACTTC. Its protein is CASSLAGDEQYF. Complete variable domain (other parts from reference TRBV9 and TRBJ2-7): DSGVTQTPKHLITATGQRVTLRCSPRSGDLSVYWYQQSLDQGLQFLIQYYNGEERAKGNILERFSAQQFPDLHSELNLSSLELGDSALYFCASSLAGDEQYFGPGTRLTVT.

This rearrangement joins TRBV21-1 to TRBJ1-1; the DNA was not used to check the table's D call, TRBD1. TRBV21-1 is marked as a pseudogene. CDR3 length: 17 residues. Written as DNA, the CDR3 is TGTGCCAGCAGTCTCAGGGGGATTCCATGGGAGAACACTGAAGCTTTCTTT. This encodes CASSLRGIPWENTEAFF.

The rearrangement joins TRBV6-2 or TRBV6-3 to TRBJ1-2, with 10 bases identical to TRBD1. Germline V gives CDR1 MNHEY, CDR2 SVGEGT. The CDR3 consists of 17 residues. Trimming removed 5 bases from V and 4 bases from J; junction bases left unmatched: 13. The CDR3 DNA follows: TGTGCCAGCAGTCCGTCGACAGGGGGCGATTGGGGCTATGGCTACACCTTC. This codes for CASSPSTGGDWGYGYTF.

The CDR3 is CASSLVRTGATEAFF. CDR3 DNA sequence: TGTGCCAGCAGCTTGGTGAGGACAGGGGCCACTGAAGCTTTCTTT. The rearrangement joins TRBV5-6 to TRBJ1-1; TRBD1 matches at 9 bases. Germline-derived CDR1 and CDR2 are SGHDT and YYEEEE. This CDR3 region has 15 residues. V was clipped by 0 bases and J by 4 bases; unmatched bases: 4.

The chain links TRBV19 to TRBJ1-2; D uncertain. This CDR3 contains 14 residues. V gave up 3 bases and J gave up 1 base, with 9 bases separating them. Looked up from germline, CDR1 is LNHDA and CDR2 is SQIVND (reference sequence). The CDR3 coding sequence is TGTGCCAGTAGTATTCTCAACGGTAACTATGGCTACACCTTC. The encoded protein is CASSILNGNYGYTF.

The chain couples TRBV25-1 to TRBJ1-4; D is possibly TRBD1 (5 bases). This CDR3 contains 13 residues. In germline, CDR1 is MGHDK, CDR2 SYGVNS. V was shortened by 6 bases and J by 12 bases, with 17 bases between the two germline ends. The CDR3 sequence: CASRDTGLSELFF. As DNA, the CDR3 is TGTGCCAGCAGGGACACCGGGCTGAGTGAACTGTTTTTT.

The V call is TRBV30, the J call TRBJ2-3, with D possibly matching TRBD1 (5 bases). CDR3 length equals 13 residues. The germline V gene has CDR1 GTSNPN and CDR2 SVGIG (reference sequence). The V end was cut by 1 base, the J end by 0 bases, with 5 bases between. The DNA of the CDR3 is TGTGCCTGGAGTGGACAGAGCACAGATACGCAGTATTTT. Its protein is CAWSGQSTDTQYF. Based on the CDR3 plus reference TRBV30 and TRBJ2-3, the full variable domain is SQTIHQWPATLVQPVGSPLSLECTVEGTSNPNLYWYRQAAGRGLQLLFYSVGIGQISSEVPQNLSASRPQDRQFILSSKKLLLSDSGFYLCAWSGQSTDTQYFGPGTRLTVL.

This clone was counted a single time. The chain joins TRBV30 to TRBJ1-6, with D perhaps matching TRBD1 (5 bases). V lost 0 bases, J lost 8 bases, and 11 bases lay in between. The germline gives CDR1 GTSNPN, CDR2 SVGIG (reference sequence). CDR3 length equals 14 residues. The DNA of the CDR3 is TGTGCCTGGAGTGTTTCCCGGGGGGATTCACCCCTCCACTTT. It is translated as CAWSVSRGDSPLHF.

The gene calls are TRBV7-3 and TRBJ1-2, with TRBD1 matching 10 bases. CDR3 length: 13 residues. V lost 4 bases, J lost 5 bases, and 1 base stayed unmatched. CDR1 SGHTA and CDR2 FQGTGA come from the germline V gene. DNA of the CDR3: TGTGCCAGCAGCTGGACAGGGGGTTATGGCTACACCTTC. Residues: CASSWTGGYGYTF.

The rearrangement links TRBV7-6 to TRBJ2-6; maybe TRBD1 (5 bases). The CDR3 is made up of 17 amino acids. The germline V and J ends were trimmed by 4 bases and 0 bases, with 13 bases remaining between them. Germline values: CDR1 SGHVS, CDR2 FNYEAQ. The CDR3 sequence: CASSYITGDSGANVLTF. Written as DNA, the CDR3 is TGTGCCAGCAGCTATATTACAGGAGACTCTGGGGCCAACGTCCTGACTTTC.

The CDR3 loop is CSGTGSDGYTF. In nucleotides, the CDR3 is TGCAGTGGCACGGGGAGCGACGGCTACACCTTC. The chain combines TRBV20-1 with TRBJ1-2, with D hard to call. With 7 bases removed from V and 8 bases from J, the gap between germline ends came to 14 bases. This CDR3 has 11 residues. The germline gives CDR1 DFQATT, CDR2 SNEGSKA (reference sequence).